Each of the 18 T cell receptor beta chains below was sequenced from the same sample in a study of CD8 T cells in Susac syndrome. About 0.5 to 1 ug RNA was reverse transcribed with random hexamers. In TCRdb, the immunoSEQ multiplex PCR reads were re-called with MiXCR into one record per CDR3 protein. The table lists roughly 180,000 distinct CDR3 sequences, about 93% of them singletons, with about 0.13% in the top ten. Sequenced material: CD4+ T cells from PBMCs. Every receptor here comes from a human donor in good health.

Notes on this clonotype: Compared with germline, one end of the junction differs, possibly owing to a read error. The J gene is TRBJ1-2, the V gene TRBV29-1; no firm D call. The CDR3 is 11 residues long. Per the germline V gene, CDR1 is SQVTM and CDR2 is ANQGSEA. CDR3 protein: CGVLLIYGYTF. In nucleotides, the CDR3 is TGCGGCGTGTTGCTAATCTATGGCTACACCTTC.

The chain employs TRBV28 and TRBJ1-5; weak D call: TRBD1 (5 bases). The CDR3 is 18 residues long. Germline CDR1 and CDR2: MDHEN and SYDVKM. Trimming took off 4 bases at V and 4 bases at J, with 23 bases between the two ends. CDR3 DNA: TGTGCCAGCAGTTCCCAGCGGTGGGGCAGCCCATCAAATCAGCCCCAGCATTTT. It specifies CASSSQRWGSPSNQPQHF. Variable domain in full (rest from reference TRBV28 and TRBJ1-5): DVKVTQSSRYLVKRTGEKVFLECVQDMDHENMFWYRQDPGLGLRLIYFSYDVKMKEKGDIPEGYSVSREKKERFSLILESASTNQTSMYLCASSSQRWGSPSNQPQHFGDGTRLSIL.

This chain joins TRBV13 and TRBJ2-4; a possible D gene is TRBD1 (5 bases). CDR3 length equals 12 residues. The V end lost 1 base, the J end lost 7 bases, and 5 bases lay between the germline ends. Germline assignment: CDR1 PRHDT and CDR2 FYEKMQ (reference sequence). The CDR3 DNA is TGTGCCAGCAGCTTAGAGGGGAACATTCAGTACTTC. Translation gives CASSLEGNIQYF.

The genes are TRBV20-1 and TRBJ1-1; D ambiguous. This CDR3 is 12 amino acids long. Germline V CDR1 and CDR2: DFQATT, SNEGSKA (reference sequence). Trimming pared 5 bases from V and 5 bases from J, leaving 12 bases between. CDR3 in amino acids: CSARGGRTEAFF. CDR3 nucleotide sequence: TGCAGTGCTCGCGGAGGGAGAACTGAAGCTTTCTTT.

This chain's CDR3 is CACGGTYGYTF. In nucleotides, the CDR3 is TGTGCTTGCGGGGGGACGTATGGCTACACCTTC. V gene TRBV30 combines with J gene TRBJ1-2; maybe TRBD1 (5 bases). Germline CDR1 GTSNPN, CDR2 SVGIG (reference sequence). The CDR3 has 11 residues.

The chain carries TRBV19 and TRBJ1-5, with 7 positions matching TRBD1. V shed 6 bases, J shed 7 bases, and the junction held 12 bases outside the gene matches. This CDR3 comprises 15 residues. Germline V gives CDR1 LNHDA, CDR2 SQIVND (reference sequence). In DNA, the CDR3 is TGTGCCAGTAGCAAAAACCCGACAGGGAACCAGCCCCAGCATTTT. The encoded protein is CASSKNPTGNQPQHF.

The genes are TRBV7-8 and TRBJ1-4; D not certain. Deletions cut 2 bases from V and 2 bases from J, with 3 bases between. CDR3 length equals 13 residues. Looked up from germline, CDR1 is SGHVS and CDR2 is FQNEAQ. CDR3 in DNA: TGTGCCAGCAGCTTAATCACTAATGAAAAACTGTTTTTT. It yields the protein CASSLITNEKLFF.

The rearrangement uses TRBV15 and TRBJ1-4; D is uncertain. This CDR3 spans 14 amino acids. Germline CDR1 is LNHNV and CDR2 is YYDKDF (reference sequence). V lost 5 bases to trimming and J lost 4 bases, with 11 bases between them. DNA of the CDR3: TGTGCCACCAGCGGTGGCTTGAGTAATGAAAAACTGTTTTTT. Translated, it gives CATSGGLSNEKLFF.

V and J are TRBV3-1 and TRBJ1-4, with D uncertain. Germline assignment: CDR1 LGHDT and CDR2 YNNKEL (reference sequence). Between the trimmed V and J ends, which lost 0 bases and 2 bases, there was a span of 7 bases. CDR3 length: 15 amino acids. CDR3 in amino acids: CASSQDTGTNEKLFF. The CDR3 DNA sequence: TGTGCCAGCAGCCAAGATACTGGGACTAATGAAAAACTGTTTTTT.

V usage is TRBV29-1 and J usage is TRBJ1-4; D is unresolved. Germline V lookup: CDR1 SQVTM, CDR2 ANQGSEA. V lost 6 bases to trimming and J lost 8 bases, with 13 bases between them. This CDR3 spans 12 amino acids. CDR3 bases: TGCAGCGTATCCTTTACAGAGGAAAAACTGTTTTTT. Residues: CSVSFTEEKLFF.

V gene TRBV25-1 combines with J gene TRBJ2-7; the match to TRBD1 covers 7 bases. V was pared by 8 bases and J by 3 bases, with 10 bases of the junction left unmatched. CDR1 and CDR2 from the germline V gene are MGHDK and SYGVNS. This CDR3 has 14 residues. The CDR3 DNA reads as TGTGCCAGCCGTGGACCGGGACAGTACTACGAGCAGTACTTC. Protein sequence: CASRGPGQYYEQYF.

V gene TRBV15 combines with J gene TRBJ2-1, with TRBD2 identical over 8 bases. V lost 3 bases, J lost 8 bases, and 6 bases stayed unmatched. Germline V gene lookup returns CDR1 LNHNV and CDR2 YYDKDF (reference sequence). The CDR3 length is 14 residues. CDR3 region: CATSSTAGVDEQFF. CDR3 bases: TGTGCCACCAGCAGTACAGCGGGGGTCGATGAGCAGTTCTTC.

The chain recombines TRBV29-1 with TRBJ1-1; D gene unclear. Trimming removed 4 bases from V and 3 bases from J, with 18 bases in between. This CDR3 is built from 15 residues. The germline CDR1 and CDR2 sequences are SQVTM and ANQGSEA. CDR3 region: CSVAERFVSDTEAFF. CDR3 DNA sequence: TGCAGCGTTGCGGAGAGGTTTGTATCTGACACTGAAGCTTTCTTT.

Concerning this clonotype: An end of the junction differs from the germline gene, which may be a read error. CDR3 in DNA: TGCAGTGCTGGAGAGGGTGGACTGATCACAGATACGCAGTATTTT. This codes for CSAGEGGLITDTQYF. This rearrangement joins TRBV20-1 to TRBJ2-3, with a weak D call TRBD2 (5 bases). The CDR3 contains 15 residues. Looked up from germline, CDR1 is DFQATT and CDR2 is SNEGSKA (reference sequence).

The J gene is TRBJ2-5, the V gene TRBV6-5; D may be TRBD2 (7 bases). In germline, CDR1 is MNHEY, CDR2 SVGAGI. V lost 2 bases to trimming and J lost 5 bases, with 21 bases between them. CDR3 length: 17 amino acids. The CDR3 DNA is TGTGCCAGCAGTTACCGTCGGGGGGACACAACGGGGGAGACCCAGTACTTC. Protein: CASSYRRGDTTGETQYF.

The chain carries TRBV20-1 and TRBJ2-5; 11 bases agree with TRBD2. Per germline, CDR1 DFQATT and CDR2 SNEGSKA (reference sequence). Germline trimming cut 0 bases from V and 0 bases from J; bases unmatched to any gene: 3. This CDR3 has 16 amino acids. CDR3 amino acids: CSARELAGVYQETQYF. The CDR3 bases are TGCAGTGCTAGAGAACTAGCGGGGGTGTACCAAGAGACCCAGTACTTC.

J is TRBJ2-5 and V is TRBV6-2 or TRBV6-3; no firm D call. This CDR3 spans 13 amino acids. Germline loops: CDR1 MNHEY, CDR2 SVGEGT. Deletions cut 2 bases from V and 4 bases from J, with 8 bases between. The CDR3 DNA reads TGTGCCAGCAGTTACGGGCTCCGAGAGACCCAGTACTTC. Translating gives CASSYGLRETQYF.

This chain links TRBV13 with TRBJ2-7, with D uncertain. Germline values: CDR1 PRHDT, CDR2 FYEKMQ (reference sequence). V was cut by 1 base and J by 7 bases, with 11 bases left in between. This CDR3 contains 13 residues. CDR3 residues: CASSLAPLGEQYF. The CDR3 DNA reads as TGTGCCAGCAGCTTAGCCCCACTTGGGGAGCAGTACTTC.